This T cell receptor (beta chain) derives from a study of blood T cell repertoires in COVID-19. Assay: immunoSEQ multiplex PCR; the TCRdb copy retains only in-frame clones and omits some. The data contain some 160,000 clones, about 83% of them seen just once; the ten biggest clones take up 10%. Trimming removed 6 bases at V and 3 bases at J, with 15 bases between. The length of the CDR3 is 14 residues. In germline, CDR1 is SGHRS, CDR2 YFSETQ. This clonotype originated in a woman aged 70-85 years with COVID-19, enrolled during active disease. The source material was peripheral blood. The rearrangement joins TRBV5-1 to TRBJ1-1; D is perhaps TRBD1 (6 bases). CDR3 coding DNA: TGCGCCAGCAACACCGGGACACTTTACACTGAAGCTTTCTTT. Protein sequence: CASNTGTLYTEAFF.